The 6 T cell receptor beta chains listed next were all sequenced from one sample in a study of T cells after yellow fever vaccination. TCRdb independently ran MiXCR on the 5' RACE reads; one entry per CDR3 protein. The table includes 620,000 or so distinct CDR3 sequences, 10% to 15% detected once. The specimen comprised PBMCs, sampled on the day of the yellow fever booster vaccination. The receptor set was obtained from a man younger than 40 who received the YFV17D yellow fever vaccine.

This clonotype was seen a handful of times. The gene calls are TRBV25-1 and TRBJ2-7; TRBD2 is a possible D gene (6 bases). Looked up from germline, CDR1 is MGHDK and CDR2 is SYGVNS. V was shortened by 11 bases and J by 5 bases, with 13 bases between the two germline ends. The CDR3 runs 11 residues. The DNA for the CDR3 is TGTGCCGGGGGGACCAGACACGAGCAGTACTTC. This sequence encodes CAGGTRHEQYF.

The chain employs TRBV4-3 and TRBJ1-1, with D unresolved. The CDR3 spans 15 residues. V was clipped by 0 bases and J by 0 bases, with 8 bases between them. Germline CDR1 reads LGHNA; CDR2 reads YSLEER. DNA of the CDR3: TGCGCCAGCAGCCAAGACCGGACGGTGAACACTGAAGCTTTCTTT. Protein product: CASSQDRTVNTEAFF.

Only a few counts were recorded for this clonotype. V gene TRBV12-3 or TRBV12-4 combines with J gene TRBJ2-1; the D call may be TRBD1 or TRBD2 (5 bases each). The CDR3 spans 13 residues. V lost 8 bases and J 4 bases, leaving 12 bases between the germline ends. The CDR3 region is CASGDEGYNEQFF. The CDR3 bases are TGTGCCAGCGGGGACGAAGGGTACAATGAGCAGTTCTTC.

The V call is TRBV5-4, the J call TRBJ2-3; D is tentatively TRBD1 or TRBD2 (5 bases each). V was clipped by 6 bases and J by 0 bases, with 8 bases between them. Germline-derived CDR1 and CDR2 are SGHNT and YYREEE (reference sequence). The CDR3 runs to 13 residues. CDR3 protein: CASTGASTDTQYF. The CDR3, as DNA: TGTGCCAGCACCGGGGCTAGCACAGATACGCAGTATTTT.

The chain is built from TRBV12-3 or TRBV12-4 and TRBJ1-2; D gene uncertain. V lost 7 bases, J lost 4 bases, and 13 bases lay in between. The CDR3 extends over 13 amino acids. The CDR3 DNA follows: TGTGCCAGCACCAACACGGTCGCCTATGGCTACACCTTC. It is translated as CASTNTVAYGYTF.

The chain employs TRBV20-1 and TRBJ2-4, with D possibly being TRBD1 (5 bases). This CDR3 is 11 amino acids long. V dropped 4 bases and J dropped 7 bases, with 8 bases sitting between them. Per germline, CDR1 DFQATT and CDR2 SNEGSKA (reference sequence). The CDR3: CSAIRVNIQYF. The CDR3, as DNA: TGCAGTGCTATCAGGGTCAACATTCAGTACTTC.